These T cell receptor beta chains were read from a single sample in a study of metastatic and nonmetastatic thyroid tumors. TCRdb recomputed clones from the PCR reads via MiXCR. The sample yields about 48,000 clones, around 20% seen once. The sample consisted of blood. The receptor source for this set is a male donor with papillary thyroid cancer or a benign thyroid nodule (not recorded which). Some clones in this sample may be carry-over from other donors' samples. Both conserved end residues are part of each CDR3. Each record gives: V gene, clone size, D gene, J gene, CDR3 protein, CDR3 DNA. D genes are given only for firm matches. Clone size is not always given. Where it is, it says once, few, many or a class for expanded clones.

TRBV6-6	medium-sized	TRBD1	TRBJ1-5	CASSYPGGAGNQPQHF	TGTGCCAGCAGTTACCCAGGGGGCGCGGGCAATCAGCCCCAGCATTTT
TRBV3-1	many	NA	TRBJ1-5	CASSQRFRGPQHF	TGTGCCAGCAGCCAAAGGTTCCGCGGGCCCCAGCATTTT
TRBV6-1	many	TRBD2	TRBJ2-1	CASSSAGLGTHEQFF	TGTGCCAGCAGTTCCGCGGGACTAGGTACACATGAGCAGTTCTTC
TRBV6-1	many	NA	TRBJ2-1	CASSEGVDYNEQFF	TGTGCCAGCAGTGAAGGCGTAGACTACAATGAGCAGTTCTTC
TRBV28	many	TRBD2	TRBJ2-3	CASSFLAGVADTQYF	TGTGCCAGCAGTTTCCTAGCGGGAGTTGCAGATACGCAGTATTTT
TRBV4-1	many	TRBD2	TRBJ2-7	CASSQERGGLAGYEQYF	TGCGCCAGCAGCCAAGAGAGGGGGGGACTAGCGGGGTACGAGCAGTACTTC
TRBV7-2	NA	TRBD1	TRBJ1-2	CASSLNRGFHYGYTF	TGTGCCAGCAGCTTAAACAGGGGGTTCCACTATGGTTACACCTTC
TRBV12-3/TRBV12-4	NA	NA	TRBJ2-1	CASRLSGEHFF	TGTGCCAGCAGATTATCGGGGGAGCATTTCTTC
TRBV6-1	many	TRBD1	TRBJ1-1	CASSARQGRNTEAFF	TGTGCCAGCAGTGCCCGACAGGGAAGGAACACTGAAGCTTTCTTT
TRBV11-2	NA	NA	TRBJ1-6	CASSFSQGNGSPLHF	TGTGCCAGCAGCTTCTCACAGGGCAACGGTTCACCCCTCCACTTT
TRBV6-1	NA	TRBD1	TRBJ1-1	CASSIRQGADTEAFF	TGTGCCAGCAGTATCCGACAGGGGGCGGACACTGAAGCTTTCTTT
TRBV7-9	many	NA	TRBJ1-2	CAASTGFRDGYTF	TGTGCCGCCTCGACAGGTTTTAGAGATGGCTACACCTTC
TRBV6-1	many	NA	TRBJ1-1	CASRWDTNTEAFF	TGTGCCAGCAGATGGGATACGAACACTGAAGCTTTCTTT
TRBV27	many	NA	TRBJ2-7	CASSAGFEQYF	TGTGCCAGCAGTGCGGGTTTCGAGCAGTACTTC
TRBV24-1	many	TRBD1	TRBJ2-5	CATESGGAGETQYF	TGTGCCACCGAATCAGGGGGCGCGGGAGAGACCCAGTACTTC